In its sample, the clone carrying this T cell receptor (beta chain) is medium-sized (0.01 to 0.1%). Its antigen is not known. The CDR3 is made up of 14 amino acids. CDR1 is MNHNS, CDR2 SASEGT, per germline. V shed 8 bases and J 0 bases; nucleotides not matched to a gene: 4. Template was bulk tumor genomic DNA, about 620 ng per sample. While surgery was under way, several biopsies spaced far apart were taken per primary tumor. Curative operations were performed on patients who had untreated, newly diagnosed non-small cell lung cancer. In a multiplex PCR, 32 V and 13 J primers amplified TCR beta CDR3. TCRdb redid the calling of the multiplex PCR reads with MiXCR, one entry per CDR3 protein. This table holds roughly 12,000 distinct CDR3 sequences, roughly a fifth found once. This specimen belongs to a study of immune heterogeneity within non-small cell lung tumors. Broader study findings: High-frequency T-cell receptor beta clonotypes were largely distinct between individual patients.

This rearrangement joins TRBV6-1 to TRBJ2-7, with TRBD2 matching over 10 bases. The receptor was isolated from a man in his 60s with non-small cell lung cancer. The sample taken for sequencing was lung tumor tissue. CDR3 residues: CASGTSALSYEQYF. In DNA form, the CDR3 reads TGTGCCAGCGGGACTAGCGCCCTCTCCTACGAGCAGTACTTC.